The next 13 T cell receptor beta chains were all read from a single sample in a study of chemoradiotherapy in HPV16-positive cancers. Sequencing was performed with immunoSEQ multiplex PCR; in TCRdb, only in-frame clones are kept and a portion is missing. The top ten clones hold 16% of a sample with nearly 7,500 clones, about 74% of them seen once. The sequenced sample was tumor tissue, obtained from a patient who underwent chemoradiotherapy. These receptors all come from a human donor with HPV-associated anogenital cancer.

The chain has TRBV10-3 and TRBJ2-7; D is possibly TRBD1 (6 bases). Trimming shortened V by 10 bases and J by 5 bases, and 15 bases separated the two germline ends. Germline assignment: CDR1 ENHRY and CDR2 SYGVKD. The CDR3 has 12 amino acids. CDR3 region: CASLGQFDEQYF. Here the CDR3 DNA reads TGTGCCAGCCTCGGACAGTTTGACGAGCAGTACTTC.

The CDR3 sequence is CASSATSGTRGGNTIYF. In DNA form, the CDR3 reads TGTGCCAGCAGCGCCACCTCCGGGACCCGAGGTGGAAACACCATATATTTT. The chain employs TRBV11-2 and TRBJ1-3; TRBD1 might be the D (5 bases). The CDR3 length is 17 residues. Trimming took off 5 bases at V and 3 bases at J, with 20 bases between the two ends. Germline loops: CDR1 SGHAT, CDR2 FQNNGV.

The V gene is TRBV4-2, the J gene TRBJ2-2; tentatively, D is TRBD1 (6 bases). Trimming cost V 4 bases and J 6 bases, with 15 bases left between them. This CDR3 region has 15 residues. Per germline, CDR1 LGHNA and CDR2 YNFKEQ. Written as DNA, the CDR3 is TGTGCCAGCAGCCCCACAGGGATTGGTTCCGGGGAGCTGTTTTTT. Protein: CASSPTGIGSGELFF.

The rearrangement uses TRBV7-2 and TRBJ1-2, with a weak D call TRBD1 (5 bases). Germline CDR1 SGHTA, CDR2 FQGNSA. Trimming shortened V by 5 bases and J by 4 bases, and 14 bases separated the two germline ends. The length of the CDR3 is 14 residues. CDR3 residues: CASSPGDRTYGYTF. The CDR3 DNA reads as TGTGCCAGCAGCCCCGGGGACCGGACCTATGGCTACACCTTC.

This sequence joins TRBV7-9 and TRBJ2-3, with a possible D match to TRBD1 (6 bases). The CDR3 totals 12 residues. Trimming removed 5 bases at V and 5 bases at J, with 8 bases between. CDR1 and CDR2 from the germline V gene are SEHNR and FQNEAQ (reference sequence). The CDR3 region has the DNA TGTGCCAGCAGCACACAGGGAGATACGCAGTATTTT. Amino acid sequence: CASSTQGDTQYF. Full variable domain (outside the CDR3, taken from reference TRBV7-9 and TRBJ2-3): DTGVSQNPRHKITKRGQNVTFRCDPISEHNRLYWYRQTLGQGPEFLTYFQNEAQLEKSRLLSDRFSAERPKGSFSTLEIQRTEQGDSAMYLCASSTQGDTQYFGPGTRLTVL.

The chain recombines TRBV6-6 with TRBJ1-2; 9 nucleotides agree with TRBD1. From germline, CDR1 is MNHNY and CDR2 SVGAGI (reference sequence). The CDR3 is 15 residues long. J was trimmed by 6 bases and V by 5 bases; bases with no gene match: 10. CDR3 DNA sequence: TGTGCCAGCAGTACGGCGGGACAGGGAGGCCATGGCTACACCTTC. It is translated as CASSTAGQGGHGYTF.

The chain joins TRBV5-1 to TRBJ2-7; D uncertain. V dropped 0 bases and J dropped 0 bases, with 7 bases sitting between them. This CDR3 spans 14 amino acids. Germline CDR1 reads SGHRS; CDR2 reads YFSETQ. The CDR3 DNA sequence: TGCGCCAGCAGCTTGGGACACCACTCCTACGAGCAGTACTTC. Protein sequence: CASSLGHHSYEQYF.

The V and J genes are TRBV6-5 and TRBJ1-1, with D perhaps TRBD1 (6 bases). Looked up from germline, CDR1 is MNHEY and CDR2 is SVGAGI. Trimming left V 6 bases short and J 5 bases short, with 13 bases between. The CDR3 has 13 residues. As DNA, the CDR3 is TGTGCCAGCAGGCATGAAGGGGGGACTGAAGCTTTCTTT. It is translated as CASRHEGGTEAFF.

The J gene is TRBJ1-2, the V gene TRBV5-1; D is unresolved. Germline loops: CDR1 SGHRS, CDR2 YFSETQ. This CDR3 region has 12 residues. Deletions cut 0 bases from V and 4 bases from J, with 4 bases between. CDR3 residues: CASSLGGYGYTF. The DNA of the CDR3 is TGCGCCAGCAGCTTGGGAGGCTATGGCTACACCTTC.

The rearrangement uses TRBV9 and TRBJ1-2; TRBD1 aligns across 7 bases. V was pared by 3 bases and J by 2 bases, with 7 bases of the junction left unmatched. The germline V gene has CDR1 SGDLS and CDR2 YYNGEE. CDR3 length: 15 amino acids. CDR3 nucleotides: TGTGCCAGCAGCGCCGGTGGGACAGAGAACTATGGCTACACCTTC. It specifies CASSAGGTENYGYTF.

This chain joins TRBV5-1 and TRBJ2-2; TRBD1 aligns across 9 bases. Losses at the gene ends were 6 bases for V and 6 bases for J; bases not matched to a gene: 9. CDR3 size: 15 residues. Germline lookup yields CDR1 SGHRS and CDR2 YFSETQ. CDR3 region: CASKVTGGEPGELFF. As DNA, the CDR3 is TGCGCCAGCAAGGTAACAGGGGGCGAACCCGGGGAGCTGTTTTTT.

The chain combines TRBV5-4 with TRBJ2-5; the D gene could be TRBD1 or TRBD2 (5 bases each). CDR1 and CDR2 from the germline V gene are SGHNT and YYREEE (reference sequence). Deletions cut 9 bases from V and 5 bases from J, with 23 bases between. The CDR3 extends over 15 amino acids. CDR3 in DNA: TGTGCCACCAATCGGGGCCCGAGGTGGATGGAGACCCAGTACTTC. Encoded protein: CATNRGPRWMETQYF.

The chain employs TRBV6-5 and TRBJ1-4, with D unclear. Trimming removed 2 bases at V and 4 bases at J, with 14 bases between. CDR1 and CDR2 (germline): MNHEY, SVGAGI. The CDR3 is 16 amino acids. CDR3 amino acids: CASSYGGRQLNEKLFF. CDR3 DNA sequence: TGTGCCAGCAGTTACGGCGGCCGTCAACTTAATGAAAAACTGTTTTTT.